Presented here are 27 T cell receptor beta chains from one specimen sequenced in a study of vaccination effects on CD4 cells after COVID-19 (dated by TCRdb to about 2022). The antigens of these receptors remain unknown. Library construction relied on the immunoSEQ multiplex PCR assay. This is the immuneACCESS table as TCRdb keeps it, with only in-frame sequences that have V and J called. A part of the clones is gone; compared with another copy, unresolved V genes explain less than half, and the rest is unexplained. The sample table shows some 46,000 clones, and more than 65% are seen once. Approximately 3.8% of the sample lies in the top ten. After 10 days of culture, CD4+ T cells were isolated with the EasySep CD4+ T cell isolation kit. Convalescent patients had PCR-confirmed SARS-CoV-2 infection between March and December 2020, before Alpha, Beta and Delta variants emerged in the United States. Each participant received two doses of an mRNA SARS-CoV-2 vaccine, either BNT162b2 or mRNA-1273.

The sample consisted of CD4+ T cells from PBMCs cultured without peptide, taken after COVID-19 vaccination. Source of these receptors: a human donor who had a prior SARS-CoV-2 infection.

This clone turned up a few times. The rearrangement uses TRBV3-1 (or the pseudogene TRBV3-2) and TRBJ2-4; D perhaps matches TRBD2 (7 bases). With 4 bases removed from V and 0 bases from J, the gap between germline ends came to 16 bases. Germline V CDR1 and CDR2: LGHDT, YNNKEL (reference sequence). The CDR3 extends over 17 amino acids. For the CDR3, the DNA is TGTGCCAGCAGCCCCAGAGGGGGGGGTCTAGCCAAAAACATTCAGTACTTC. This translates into CASSPRGGGLAKNIQYF.

The CDR3 reads CAISGQFYGYTF. The CDR3 DNA reads TGTGCCATCAGTGGACAGTTCTATGGCTACACCTTC. This chain links TRBV10-3 with TRBJ1-2; perhaps TRBD1 as D (5 bases). Germline V gene lookup returns CDR1 ENHRY and CDR2 SYGVKD. V was shortened by 4 bases and J by 4 bases, with 7 bases between the two germline ends. The CDR3 is 12 residues long.

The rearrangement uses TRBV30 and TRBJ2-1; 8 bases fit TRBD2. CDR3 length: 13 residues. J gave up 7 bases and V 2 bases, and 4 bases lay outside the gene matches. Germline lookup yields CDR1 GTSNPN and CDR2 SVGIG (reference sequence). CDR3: CAWSSGTSNEQFF. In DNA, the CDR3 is TGTGCCTGGAGTTCTGGGACTAGTAATGAGCAGTTCTTC. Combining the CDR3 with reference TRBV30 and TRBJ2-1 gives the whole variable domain SQTIHQWPATLVQPVGSPLSLECTVEGTSNPNLYWYRQAAGRGLQLLFYSVGIGQISSEVPQNLSASRPQDRQFILSSKKLLLSDSGFYLCAWSSGTSNEQFFGPGTRLTVL.

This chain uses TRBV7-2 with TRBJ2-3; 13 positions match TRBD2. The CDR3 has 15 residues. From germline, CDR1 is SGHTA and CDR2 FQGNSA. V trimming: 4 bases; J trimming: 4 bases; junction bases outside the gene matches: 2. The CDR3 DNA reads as TGTGCCAGCAGCTCCGGACTAGCGGGAGCAGATACGCAGTATTTT. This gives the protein CASSSGLAGADTQYF.

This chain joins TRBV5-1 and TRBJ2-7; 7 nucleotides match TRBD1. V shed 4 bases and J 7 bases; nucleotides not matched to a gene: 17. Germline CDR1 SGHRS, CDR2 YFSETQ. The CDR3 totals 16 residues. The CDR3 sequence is CASSLTGQVFQGEQYF. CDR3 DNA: TGCGCCAGCAGCCTAACCGGACAGGTCTTTCAGGGAGAGCAGTACTTC.

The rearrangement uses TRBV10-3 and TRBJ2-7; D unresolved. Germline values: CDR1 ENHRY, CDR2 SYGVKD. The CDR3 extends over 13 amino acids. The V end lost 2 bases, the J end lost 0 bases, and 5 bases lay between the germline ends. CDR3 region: CAISEVASYEQYF. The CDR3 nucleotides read TGTGCCATCAGTGAGGTGGCCTCCTACGAGCAGTACTTC.

The chain's CDR3 is CASSPSRGGTDTQYF. As DNA, the CDR3 is TGTGCCAGCAGCCCCAGCAGGGGGGGTACAGATACGCAGTATTTT. This rearrangement joins TRBV5-8 to TRBJ2-3; D may be TRBD1 or TRBD2 (7 bases each). V lost 4 bases and J 3 bases, leaving 15 bases between the germline ends. The CDR3 has 15 amino acids. Germline loops: CDR1 SGHTS, CDR2 YDEGEE.

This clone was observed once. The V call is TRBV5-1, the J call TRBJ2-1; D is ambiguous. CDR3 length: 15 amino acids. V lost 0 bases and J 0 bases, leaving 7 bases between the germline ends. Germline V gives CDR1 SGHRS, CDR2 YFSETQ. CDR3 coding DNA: TGCGCCAGCAGCTTGGCATTGAGCTCCTACAATGAGCAGTTCTTC. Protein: CASSLALSSYNEQFF.

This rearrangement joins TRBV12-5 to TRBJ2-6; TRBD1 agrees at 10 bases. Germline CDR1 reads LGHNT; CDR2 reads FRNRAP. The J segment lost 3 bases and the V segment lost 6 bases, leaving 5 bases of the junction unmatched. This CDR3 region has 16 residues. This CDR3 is CASGRTGGRGANVLTF. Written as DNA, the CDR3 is TGTGCTAGTGGCCGGACAGGGGGTCGTGGGGCCAACGTCCTGACTTTC.

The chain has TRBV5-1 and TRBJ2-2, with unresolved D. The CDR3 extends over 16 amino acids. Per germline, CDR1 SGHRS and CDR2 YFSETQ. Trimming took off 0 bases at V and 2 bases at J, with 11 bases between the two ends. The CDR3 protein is CASSLAVSANTGELFF. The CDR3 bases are TGCGCCAGCAGCTTGGCCGTGTCAGCTAACACCGGGGAGCTGTTTTTT.

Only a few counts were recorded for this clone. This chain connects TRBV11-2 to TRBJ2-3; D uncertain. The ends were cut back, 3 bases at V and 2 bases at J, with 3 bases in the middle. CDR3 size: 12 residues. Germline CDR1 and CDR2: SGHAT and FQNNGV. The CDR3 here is CASSLPTDTQYF. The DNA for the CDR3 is TGTGCCAGCAGCTTGCCCACAGATACGCAGTATTTT.

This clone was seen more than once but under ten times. CDR3 sequence: CASSQDWQEGREQYF. The CDR3 nucleotides are TGCGCCAGCAGCCAAGATTGGCAGGAGGGGAGAGAGCAGTACTTC. This chain joins TRBV4-1 and TRBJ2-7; a weak D match, TRBD2 (6 bases). CDR1 and CDR2 (germline): MGHRA, YSYEKL. This CDR3 has 15 residues. The V gene lost 0 bases and the J gene lost 7 bases, with 16 bases spanning the gap.

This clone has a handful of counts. This CDR3 is CSARDGGPLHF. DNA of the CDR3: TGCAGTGCTAGAGATGGGGGACCCCTCCACTTT. The V call is TRBV20-1, the J call TRBJ1-6; D might be TRBD1 (5 bases). Germline V gene data show CDR1 as DFQATT and CDR2 as SNEGSKA (reference sequence). V gave up 0 bases and J gave up 12 bases, with 6 bases separating them. The CDR3 length is 11 residues.

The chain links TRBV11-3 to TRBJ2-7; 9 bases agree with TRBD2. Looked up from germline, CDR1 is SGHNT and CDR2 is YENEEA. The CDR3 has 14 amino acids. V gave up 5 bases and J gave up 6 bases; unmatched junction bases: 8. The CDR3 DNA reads TGTGCCAGCAGCGAAGGACTAGCGTACGGCGAGCAGTACTTC. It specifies CASSEGLAYGEQYF.

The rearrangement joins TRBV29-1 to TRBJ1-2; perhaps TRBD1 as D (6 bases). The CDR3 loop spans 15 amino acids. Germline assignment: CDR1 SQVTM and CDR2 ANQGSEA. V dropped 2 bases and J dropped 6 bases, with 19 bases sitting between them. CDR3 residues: CSVETGDTGGDGYTF. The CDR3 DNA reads TGCAGCGTTGAAACCGGGGACACGGGAGGGGATGGCTACACCTTC.

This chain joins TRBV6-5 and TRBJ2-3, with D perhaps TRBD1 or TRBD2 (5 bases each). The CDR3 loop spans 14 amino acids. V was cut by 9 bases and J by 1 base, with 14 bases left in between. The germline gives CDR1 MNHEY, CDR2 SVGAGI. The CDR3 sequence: CASNRDGGTDTQYF. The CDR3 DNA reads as TGTGCCAGTAACCGGGACGGTGGCACAGATACGCAGTATTTT.

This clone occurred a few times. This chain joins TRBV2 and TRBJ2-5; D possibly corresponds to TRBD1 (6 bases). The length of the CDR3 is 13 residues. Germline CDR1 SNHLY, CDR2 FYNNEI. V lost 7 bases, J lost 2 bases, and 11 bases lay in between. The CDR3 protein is CASMADSQETQYF. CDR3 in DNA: TGTGCCAGCATGGCGGACAGTCAAGAGACCCAGTACTTC.

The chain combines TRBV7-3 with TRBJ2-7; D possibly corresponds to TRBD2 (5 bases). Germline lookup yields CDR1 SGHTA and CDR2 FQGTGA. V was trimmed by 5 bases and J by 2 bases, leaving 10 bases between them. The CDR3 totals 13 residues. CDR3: CASSPGSPYEQYF. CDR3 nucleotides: TGTGCCAGCAGCCCGGGATCCCCCTACGAGCAGTACTTC. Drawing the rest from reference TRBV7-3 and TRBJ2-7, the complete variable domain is GAGVSQTPSNKVTEKGKYVELRCDPISGHTALYWYRQSLGQGPEFLIYFQGTGAADDSGLPNDRFFAVRPEGSVSTLKIQRTERGDSAVYLCASSPGSPYEQYFGPGTRLTVT.

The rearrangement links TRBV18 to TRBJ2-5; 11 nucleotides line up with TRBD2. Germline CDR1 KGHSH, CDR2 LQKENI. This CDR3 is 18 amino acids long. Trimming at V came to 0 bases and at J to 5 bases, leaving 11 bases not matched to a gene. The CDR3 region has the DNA TGTGCCAGCTCACCACCTGGGACTAGCGGAGGAAGGTGGGAGACCCAGTACTTC. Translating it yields CASSPPGTSGGRWETQYF.

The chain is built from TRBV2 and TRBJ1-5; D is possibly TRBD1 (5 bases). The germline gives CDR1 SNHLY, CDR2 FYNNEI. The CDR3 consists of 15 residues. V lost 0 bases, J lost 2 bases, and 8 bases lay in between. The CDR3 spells CASSEAVRGNQPQHF. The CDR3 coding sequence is TGTGCCAGCAGTGAAGCGGTCAGGGGCAATCAGCCCCAGCATTTT.

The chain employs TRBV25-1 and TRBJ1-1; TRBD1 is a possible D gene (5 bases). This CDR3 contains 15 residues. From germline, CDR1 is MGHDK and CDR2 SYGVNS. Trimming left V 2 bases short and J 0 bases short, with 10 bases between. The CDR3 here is CASSEREGMNTEAFF. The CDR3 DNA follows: TGTGCCAGCAGTGAAAGAGAGGGGATGAACACTGAAGCTTTCTTT.

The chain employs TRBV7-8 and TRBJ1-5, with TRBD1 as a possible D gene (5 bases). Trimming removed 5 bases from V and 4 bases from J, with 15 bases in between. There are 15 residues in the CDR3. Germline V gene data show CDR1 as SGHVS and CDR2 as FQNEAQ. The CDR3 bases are TGTGCCAGCAGCCTACTAGGGGAGGGGAATCAGCCCCAGCATTTT. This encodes CASSLLGEGNQPQHF.

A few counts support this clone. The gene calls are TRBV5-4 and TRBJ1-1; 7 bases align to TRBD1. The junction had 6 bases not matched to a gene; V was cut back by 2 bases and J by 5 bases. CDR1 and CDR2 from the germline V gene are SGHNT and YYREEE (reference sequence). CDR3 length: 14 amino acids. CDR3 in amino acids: CASSFTGAGTEAFF. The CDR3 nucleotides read TGTGCCAGCAGCTTCACAGGGGCGGGAACTGAAGCTTTCTTT.

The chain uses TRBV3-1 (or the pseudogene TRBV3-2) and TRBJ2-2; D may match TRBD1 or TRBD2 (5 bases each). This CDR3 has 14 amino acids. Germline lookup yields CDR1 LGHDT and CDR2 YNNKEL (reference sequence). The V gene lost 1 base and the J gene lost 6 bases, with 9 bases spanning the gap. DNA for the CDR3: TGTGCCAGCAGCCAAGGGGGGACGTCCGGGGAGCTGTTTTTT. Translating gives CASSQGGTSGELFF.

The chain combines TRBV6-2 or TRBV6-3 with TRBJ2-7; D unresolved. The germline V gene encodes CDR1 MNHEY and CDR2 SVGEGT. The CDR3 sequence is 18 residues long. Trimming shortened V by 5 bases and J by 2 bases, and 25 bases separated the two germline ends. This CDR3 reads CASSLKGPLFAQTYEQYF. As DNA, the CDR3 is TGTGCCAGCAGTCTGAAGGGTCCCCTCTTCGCTCAGACCTACGAGCAGTACTTC.

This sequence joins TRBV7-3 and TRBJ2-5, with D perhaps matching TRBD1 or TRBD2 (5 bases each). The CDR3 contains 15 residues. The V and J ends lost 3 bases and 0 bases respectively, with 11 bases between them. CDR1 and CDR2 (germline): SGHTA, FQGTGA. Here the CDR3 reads CASSFSPGHQETQYF. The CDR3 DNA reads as TGTGCCAGCAGCTTTTCTCCGGGACACCAAGAGACCCAGTACTTC.

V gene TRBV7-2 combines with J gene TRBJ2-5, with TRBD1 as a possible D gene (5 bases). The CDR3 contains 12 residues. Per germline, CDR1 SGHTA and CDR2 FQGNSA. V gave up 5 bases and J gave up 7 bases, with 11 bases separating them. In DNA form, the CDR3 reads TGTGCCAGCAGCGGGGCCTTTGGGACCCAGTACTTC. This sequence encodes CASSGAFGTQYF.